Sequencing of this TCR beta chain was carried out in a study of T cells in Graves' hyperthyroidism and ophthalmopathy. RNA transcripts gave rise to amplified TCR beta CDR3 regions. The TCR CDR3 was amplified in a first-round RT-PCR using the HTBI primer set. TCRdb used MiXCR to reprocess the multiplex PCR reads, holding one entry per CDR3 protein. The sample includes about 360,000 distinct CDR3 sequences, over 10% of them seen just once. Recently diagnosed hyperthyroidism of less than 2 months' duration affected patients aged 18 to 65. This clonotype came up many times. Sequencing used blood. The TCR was taken from a woman between 18 and 29 years old with Graves' hyperthyroidism.

The CDR3 DNA reads TGTGCCAGCAGTCCCCTAGCGAGTAGCTCCTACAATGAGCAGTTCTTC. This translates into CASSPLASSSYNEQFF. The V and J genes are TRBV27 and TRBJ2-1, with D possibly TRBD2 on 6 matching bases. This CDR3 has 16 residues. Germline CDR1 reads MNHEY; CDR2 reads SMNVEV (reference sequence). The V end lost 5 bases, the J end lost 0 bases, and 14 bases lay between the germline ends.